This record concerns one T cell receptor (beta chain) sequence. Its cognate antigen is unknown. The data belong to a study of tumor-infiltrating lymphocytes in localized non-small cell lung cancer. General study results and limits: Available tissue quantity limited TCR sequencing to a patient subset.

Profiled with immunoSEQ multiplex PCR; TCRdb holds only in-frame clones, not every one. The data show roughly 9,100 clones, roughly four fifths seen once. The sequenced sample consisted of uninvolved lung tissue not adjacent to the tumor. The clonotype was recovered from a human donor with non-small cell lung cancer.

The CDR3 nucleotides read TGTGCCAGCAGTGAAGTGGACAGGGGGTTCTTTAGCAATCAGCCCCAGCATTTT. It codes for CASSEVDRGFFSNQPQHF. The V gene is TRBV6-1, the J gene TRBJ1-5; 10 nucleotides agree with TRBD1. This CDR3 contains 18 residues. Trimming took 1 base from V and 0 from J; bases not matched to a gene: 6. Germline CDR1 and CDR2: MNHNS and SASEGT.